This T cell receptor (beta chain) was sequenced in a study of radiation and T cells in renal cell carcinoma. V was pared by 6 bases and J by 7 bases, with 3 bases of the junction left unmatched. CDR3 length equals 13 residues. Germline assignment: CDR1 MGHDK and CDR2 SYGVNS. Clones were read by immunoSEQ multiplex PCR, and TCRdb kept only the in-frame ones, dropping some. The sample consists of around 160,000 clones, 88% of them appearing once. Regarding time point: baseline pretreatment blood. Treatment in this sample: 15 Gy SBRT to primary tumor, nephrectomy 4 weeks later. This chain links TRBV25-1 with TRBJ1-4, with 9 bases that match TRBD1. This TCR was sampled from a woman in her 70s with renal cell carcinoma. Sequenced here: blood, sampled from a patient whose treatment included radiotherapy and nephrectomy. This chain's CDR3 is CASSTGGREKLFF. The CDR3 nucleotides read TGTGCCAGCAGCACAGGGGGCCGTGAAAAACTGTTTTTT.